A selection of T cell receptor beta chains follows, all from one sample in a study of response to subunit inactivated influenza vaccine. TCRdb re-derived calls from the RT-PCR reads in MiXCR, one entry per CDR3 protein. The data contain more than 400,000 distinct CDR3 sequences, over 9.5% of them singletons. The source material was PBMCs from blood, sampled roughly 45 days after vaccination. The receptor source for this set is a man aged 45-60 years who received an inactivated influenza vaccine. The CDR3 runs from the conserved cysteine through the conserved F or W. The order of the fields is clone size, V gene, J gene, D gene, CDR3 protein, CDR3 DNA. The D gene is left open where the match is weak. Size tells how often a clone was seen (once, few, many) or the class of an expanded clone, and some rows leave it out.

abundance: few; v_gene: TRBV6-5; j_gene: TRBJ2-7; d_gene: TRBD2; CDR3aa: CASSYNLAGGYEQYF; CDR3nt: TGTGCCAGCAGTTACAACCTAGCGGGAGGGTACGAGCAGTACTTC
abundance: NA; v_gene: TRBV20-1; j_gene: TRBJ2-1; d_gene: NA; CDR3aa: CSARMPRYLSSYNEQFF; CDR3nt: TGCAGTGCTAGAATGCCCCGCTACTTAAGCTCCTACAATGAGCAGTTCTTC
abundance: NA; v_gene: TRBV16; j_gene: TRBJ2-7; d_gene: NA; CDR3aa: CASSLLEGGEQYF; CDR3nt: TGTGCCAGCAGCCTATTGGAGGGGGGAGAGCAGTACTTC
abundance: NA; v_gene: TRBV12-3/TRBV12-4; j_gene: TRBJ1-5; d_gene: NA; CDR3aa: CASSRRRPADTQHF; CDR3nt: TGTGCCAGCAGCCGGCGTAGGCCGGCAGATACGCAGCATTTT
abundance: NA; v_gene: TRBV18; j_gene: TRBJ2-6; d_gene: TRBD1; CDR3aa: CASSPIQGAHGANVLTF; CDR3nt: TGTGCCAGCTCACCAATACAGGGGGCGCACGGGGCCAACGTCCTGACTTTC
abundance: many; v_gene: TRBV12-3/TRBV12-4; j_gene: TRBJ2-1; d_gene: NA; CDR3aa: CASNPGVGNEQFF; CDR3nt: TGTGCCAGCAATCCGGGGGTGGGGAATGAGCAGTTCTTC
abundance: NA; v_gene: TRBV5-1; j_gene: TRBJ2-6; d_gene: NA; CDR3aa: CASSPNAGANVLTF; CDR3nt: TGCGCCAGCAGCCCAAACGCGGGGGCCAACGTCCTGACTTTC
abundance: few; v_gene: TRBV4-2; j_gene: TRBJ2-3; d_gene: NA; CDR3aa: CASSQGLADTQYF; CDR3nt: TGTGCCAGCAGCCAGGGGCTCGCAGATACGCAGTATTTT
abundance: NA; v_gene: TRBV20-1; j_gene: TRBJ2-1; d_gene: TRBD2; CDR3aa: CSARDLRTSGGLRYNEQFF; CDR3nt: TGCAGTGCTAGAGATCTCCGGACTAGCGGGGGGTTGCGGTACAATGAGCAGTTCTTC
abundance: NA; v_gene: TRBV5-6; j_gene: TRBJ2-2; d_gene: NA; CDR3aa: CASEPGGGNTGELFF; CDR3nt: TGTGCCAGCGAGCCCGGAGGCGGGAACACCGGGGAGCTGTTTTTT
abundance: NA; v_gene: TRBV6-2/TRBV6-3; j_gene: TRBJ2-7; d_gene: TRBD2; CDR3aa: CASTPRPSSGRAILKNYEQYF; CDR3nt: TGTGCCAGCACTCCCCGCCCATCTAGCGGGAGGGCGATTCTTAAGAACTACGAGCAGTACTTC
abundance: NA; v_gene: TRBV15; j_gene: TRBJ2-1; d_gene: TRBD1; CDR3aa: CATSTSRGLGNEQFF; CDR3nt: TGTGCCACCAGCACCAGCAGGGGGCTTGGCAATGAGCAGTTCTTC
abundance: few; v_gene: TRBV4-3; j_gene: TRBJ2-5; d_gene: NA; CDR3aa: CASSQEVGNIGETQYF; CDR3nt: TGCGCCAGCAGCCAAGAAGTCGGAAATATAGGAGAGACCCAGTACTTC
abundance: NA; v_gene: TRBV7-9; j_gene: TRBJ2-6; d_gene: NA; CDR3aa: CASSLKANVLTF; CDR3nt: TGTGCCAGCAGCCTGAAGGCCAACGTCCTGACTTTC
abundance: few; v_gene: TRBV12-3/TRBV12-4; j_gene: TRBJ2-5; d_gene: TRBD2; CDR3aa: CASSPSGLAVQETQYF; CDR3nt: TGTGCCAGCAGTCCATCGGGACTAGCGGTCCAAGAGACCCAGTACTTC
abundance: many; v_gene: TRBV12-3/TRBV12-4; j_gene: TRBJ2-1; d_gene: NA; CDR3aa: CASSLALLGEQFF; CDR3nt: TGTGCCAGCAGTTTAGCACTACTGGGTGAGCAGTTCTTC
abundance: many; v_gene: TRBV7-8; j_gene: TRBJ2-7; d_gene: NA; CDR3aa: CASSSRDNEYF; CDR3nt: TGTGCCAGCAGCTCCCGGGACAATGAGTACTTC
abundance: few; v_gene: TRBV7-2; j_gene: TRBJ2-5; d_gene: NA; CDR3aa: CATARAPQETQYF; CDR3nt: TGTGCCACTGCGAGGGCCCCCCAAGAGACCCAGTACTTC
abundance: few; v_gene: TRBV12-3/TRBV12-4; j_gene: TRBJ2-5; d_gene: TRBD1; CDR3aa: CASSWGQGQETQYF; CDR3nt: TGTGCCAGCAGTTGGGGACAGGGACAAGAGACCCAGTACTTC
abundance: many; v_gene: TRBV6-5; j_gene: TRBJ1-1; d_gene: NA; CDR3aa: CASSYEIGVNTEAFF; CDR3nt: TGTGCCAGCAGTTACGAAATAGGGGTGAACACTGAAGCTTTCTTT
abundance: NA; v_gene: TRBV5-1; j_gene: TRBJ1-1; d_gene: NA; CDR3aa: CASSLAGRGSAAFF; CDR3nt: TGCGCCAGCAGCTTGGCCGGACGGGGGTCGGCAGCTTTCTTT
abundance: few; v_gene: TRBV6-5; j_gene: TRBJ2-2; d_gene: NA; CDR3aa: CASRGRGELFF; CDR3nt: TGTGCCAGCAGGGGCCGAGGGGAGCTGTTTTTT
abundance: NA; v_gene: TRBV7-2; j_gene: TRBJ1-6; d_gene: TRBD1; CDR3aa: CASSRGQAGWEVSPLHF; CDR3nt: TGTGCCAGCAGCCGTGGACAGGCCGGATGGGAAGTTTCACCCCTCCACTTT
abundance: NA; v_gene: TRBV11-2; j_gene: TRBJ2-1; d_gene: NA; CDR3aa: CASMEVYNEQFF; CDR3nt: TGTGCCAGCATGGAGGTTTACAATGAGCAGTTCTTC
abundance: few; v_gene: TRBV4-1; j_gene: TRBJ2-1; d_gene: NA; CDR3aa: CASSQEPSYNEQFF; CDR3nt: TGCGCCAGCAGCCAAGAGCCCAGCTACAATGAGCAGTTCTTC
abundance: few; v_gene: TRBV20-1; j_gene: TRBJ2-2; d_gene: NA; CDR3aa: CSAADTLNTGELFF; CDR3nt: TGCAGTGCGGCGGACACGTTGAACACCGGGGAGCTGTTTTTT
abundance: NA; v_gene: TRBV11-2; j_gene: TRBJ2-5; d_gene: NA; CDR3aa: CASSLVWVGTTQYF; CDR3nt: TGTGCCAGCAGCTTAGTTTGGGTAGGGACGACCCAGTACTTC
abundance: NA; v_gene: TRBV5-4; j_gene: TRBJ2-7; d_gene: TRBD2; CDR3aa: CASSLDPGTSGRIYEQYF; CDR3nt: TGTGCCAGCAGCTTGGACCCCGGCACTAGCGGGAGGATTTACGAGCAGTACTTC
abundance: few; v_gene: TRBV10-3; j_gene: TRBJ2-1; d_gene: TRBD1; CDR3aa: CAISESGNRGLSYNEQFF; CDR3nt: TGTGCCATCAGTGAGTCGGGGAATAGGGGGCTCTCCTACAATGAGCAGTTCTTC
abundance: few; v_gene: TRBV2; j_gene: TRBJ2-3; d_gene: NA; CDR3aa: CASSVGYADTQYF; CDR3nt: TGTGCCAGCAGTGTGGGGTACGCAGATACGCAGTATTTT
abundance: few; v_gene: TRBV28; j_gene: TRBJ1-5; d_gene: TRBD1; CDR3aa: CASSLTGAYSNQPQHF; CDR3nt: TGTGCCAGCAGCCTTACAGGGGCTTATAGCAATCAGCCCCAGCATTTT
abundance: NA; v_gene: TRBV15; j_gene: TRBJ1-2; d_gene: NA; CDR3aa: CATSRGGSAVNYGYTF; CDR3nt: TGTGCCACCAGCAGGGGAGGTTCGGCCGTTAACTATGGCTACACCTTC
abundance: few; v_gene: TRBV7-6; j_gene: TRBJ1-1; d_gene: TRBD1; CDR3aa: CASSRQGEVNTEAFF; CDR3nt: TGTGCCAGCAGCAGACAGGGGGAGGTGAACACTGAAGCTTTCTTT
abundance: few; v_gene: TRBV20-1; j_gene: TRBJ2-5; d_gene: TRBD2; CDR3aa: CSAVSGGPEETQYF; CDR3nt: TGCAGTGCTGTTAGCGGGGGGCCTGAAGAGACCCAGTACTTC
abundance: NA; v_gene: TRBV11-2; j_gene: TRBJ2-2; d_gene: TRBD2; CDR3aa: CASSWGLAGGTNTGELFF; CDR3nt: TGTGCCAGCAGCTGGGGACTAGCGGGGGGCACGAACACCGGGGAGCTGTTTTTT
abundance: NA; v_gene: TRBV9; j_gene: TRBJ2-5; d_gene: TRBD1; CDR3aa: CASSKLPGQGSETQYF; CDR3nt: TGTGCCAGCTCAAAGTTACCGGGACAGGGATCGGAGACCCAGTACTTC
abundance: few; v_gene: TRBV20-1; j_gene: TRBJ2-3; d_gene: NA; CDR3aa: CSAKQGGGSTDTQYF; CDR3nt: TGCAGCGCTAAACAAGGGGGGGGTAGCACAGATACGCAGTATTTT
abundance: few; v_gene: TRBV20-1; j_gene: TRBJ1-2; d_gene: NA; CDR3aa: CSARDPLDRGYTF; CDR3nt: TGCAGTGCTAGAGATCCCCTCGACAGGGGCTACACCTTC
abundance: NA; v_gene: TRBV29-1; j_gene: TRBJ1-1; d_gene: TRBD1; CDR3aa: CSVEDAGGAETEAFF; CDR3nt: TGCAGCGTTGAAGATGCAGGGGGGGCAGAAACTGAAGCTTTCTTT
abundance: NA; v_gene: TRBV11-2; j_gene: TRBJ2-7; d_gene: TRBD1; CDR3aa: CASSLAPTGNYEQYF; CDR3nt: TGTGCCAGCAGCTTAGCCCCGACAGGGAACTACGAGCAGTACTTC
abundance: NA; v_gene: TRBV29-1; j_gene: TRBJ1-4; d_gene: NA; CDR3aa: CSVEGEAANEKLFF; CDR3nt: TGCAGCGTTGAAGGCGAGGCCGCGAATGAAAAACTGTTTTTT
abundance: few; v_gene: TRBV15; j_gene: TRBJ2-1; d_gene: NA; CDR3aa: CATSRDREVPLRTENEQFF; CDR3nt: TGTGCCACCAGCAGAGACAGGGAGGTTCCATTACGGACCGAGAATGAGCAGTTCTTC